Listed below are T cell receptor beta chains from one sample, sequenced in a study of a mutant IDH1 vaccine in newly diagnosed glioma. Generated by immunoSEQ multiplex PCR, the TCRdb table keeps only in-frame clones and is missing some. The profile shows just over 80,000 clones, approximately 85% of them singletons. Their antigens are not known. Sample: PBMCs, taken from a glioma patient whose treatment included an IDH1 peptide vaccine. All receptors come from a young man with glioma. Some clones in this sample may be carry-over from other donors' samples. CDR3s include the opening cysteine and the closing phenylalanine or tryptophan. The D gene is left open where the match is weak. Not every row has a clone size; where given, it reads once, few, many or a size class.

size: NA; V: TRBV30; D: TRBD2; J: TRBJ2-3; CDR3: CACSSGGLKITDTQYF; DNA: TGTGCCTGTTCTAGCGGGGGGCTTAAAATCACAGATACGCAGTATTTT
size: once; V: TRBV5-1; D: NA; J: TRBJ2-7; CDR3: CASTNTGLSREQYF; DNA: TGCGCCAGCACTAACACGGGGCTTTCACGAGAGCAGTACTTC
size: NA; V: TRBV10-3; D: TRBD1; J: TRBJ1-1; CDR3: CAISESHGTEVTDTEAFF; DNA: TGTGCCATCAGTGAGTCCCACGGGACAGAGGTGACGGACACTGAAGCTTTCTTT
size: NA; V: TRBV5-4; D: NA; J: TRBJ1-2; CDR3: CASSLDSYGYTF; DNA: TGTGCCAGCAGCTTGGACAGTTATGGCTACACCTTC
size: NA; V: TRBV5-1; D: NA; J: TRBJ2-5; CDR3: CASSLGNKETQYF; DNA: TGCGCCAGCAGCTTGGGTAATAAAGAGACCCAGTACTTC
size: few; V: TRBV7-8; D: TRBD1; J: TRBJ2-7; CDR3: CASSFRDRGSHEQYF; DNA: TGTGCCAGCAGCTTCCGGGACAGGGGCTCCCACGAGCAGTACTTC
size: NA; V: TRBV6-1; D: NA; J: TRBJ2-2; CDR3: CASSRQMNTGELFF; DNA: TGTGCCAGCAGCCGACAGATGAACACCGGGGAGCTGTTTTTT
size: NA; V: TRBV18; D: NA; J: TRBJ2-1; CDR3: CASSPDSQAYNEQFF; DNA: TGTGCCAGCTCACCGGACTCGCAGGCCTACAATGAGCAGTTCTTC
size: NA; V: TRBV11-3; D: NA; J: TRBJ1-1; CDR3: CASSSEGNTEAFF; DNA: TGTGCCAGCAGCTCAGAGGGGAACACTGAAGCTTTCTTT
size: NA; V: TRBV7-9; D: NA; J: TRBJ2-1; CDR3: CASSTWTDLSYNEQFF; DNA: TGTGCCAGCAGCACTTGGACGGACCTCTCCTACAATGAGCAGTTCTTC
size: NA; V: TRBV14; D: NA; J: TRBJ2-7; CDR3: CASSQDFLGREQYF; DNA: TGTGCCAGCAGCCAAGACTTTTTGGGCCGCGAGCAGTACTTC
size: NA; V: TRBV15; D: NA; J: TRBJ1-1; CDR3: CATSIYLNTEAFF; DNA: TGTGCCACCAGCATTTATCTGAACACTGAAGCTTTCTTT
size: few; V: TRBV28; D: NA; J: TRBJ1-5; CDR3: CASRSPPVNQPQHF; DNA: TGTGCCAGCAGATCCCCCCCAGTCAATCAGCCCCAGCATTTT
size: NA; V: TRBV7-9; D: NA; J: TRBJ1-4; CDR3: CASSLKIGLRTTNEKLFF; DNA: TGTGCCAGCAGCTTAAAGATAGGTCTCAGAACAACTAATGAAAAACTGTTTTTT
size: NA; V: TRBV30; D: TRBD2; J: TRBJ2-1; CDR3: CAWSARLAGTYNEQFF; DNA: TGTGCCTGGAGTGCTAGACTAGCGGGGACATACAATGAGCAGTTCTTC
size: NA; V: TRBV5-3; D: NA; J: TRBJ1-1; CDR3: CGSGGEGVSPEAFF; DNA: TGTGGCTCCGGCGGGGAGGGGGTTAGTCCTGAAGCTTTCTTT
size: few; V: TRBV2; D: TRBD1; J: TRBJ2-1; CDR3: CASRGQPANNEQFF; DNA: TGTGCCAGCCGGGGACAGCCGGCAAACAATGAGCAGTTCTTC
size: NA; V: TRBV5-4; D: NA; J: TRBJ2-3; CDR3: CASSSRGGSVDTQYF; DNA: TGTGCCAGCAGCTCCCGTGGGGGATCGGTAGATACGCAGTATTTT
size: NA; V: TRBV5-5; D: NA; J: TRBJ1-4; CDR3: CASSSTGQFNEKLFF; DNA: TGTGCCAGCAGCTCAACCGGACAGTTTAATGAAAAACTGTTTTTT
size: NA; V: TRBV11-2; D: TRBD2; J: TRBJ2-7; CDR3: CASSFGTSGLYEQYF; DNA: TGTGCCAGCAGCTTTGGGACTAGCGGCCTCTACGAGCAGTACTTC
size: NA; V: TRBV28; D: TRBD2; J: TRBJ2-5; CDR3: CASSQRLAGGETQYF; DNA: TGTGCCAGCAGCCAAAGACTAGCGGGAGGGGAGACCCAGTACTTC
size: NA; V: TRBV19; D: NA; J: TRBJ1-1; CDR3: CASSIAGGREAFF; DNA: TGTGCCAGTAGTATAGCGGGAGGGAGAGAAGCTTTCTTT
size: NA; V: TRBV7-3; D: TRBD2; J: TRBJ2-2; CDR3: CASSSPFSGDDTGELFF; DNA: TGTGCCAGCAGTTCCCCCTTTAGCGGGGATGACACCGGGGAGCTGTTTTTT
size: NA; V: TRBV19; D: TRBD2; J: TRBJ2-3; CDR3: CASSTILAGPRGDTQYF; DNA: TGTGCCAGTAGTACCATATTAGCGGGACCTCGGGGAGATACGCAGTATTTT
size: NA; V: TRBV11-2; D: NA; J: TRBJ2-5; CDR3: CASSFAKETQYF; DNA: TGTGCCAGCAGCTTCGCAAAAGAGACCCAGTACTTC
size: NA; V: TRBV4-2; D: NA; J: TRBJ1-4; CDR3: CASSQRTSGAATNEKLFF; DNA: TGTGCCAGCAGCCAACGGACGTCAGGGGCCGCAACTAATGAAAAACTGTTTTTT
size: NA; V: TRBV7-2; D: TRBD2; J: TRBJ2-5; CDR3: CASSLESSGGARRETQYF; DNA: TGTGCCAGCAGCTTAGAGTCTAGCGGGGGGGCCCGTAGAGAGACCCAGTACTTC
size: NA; V: TRBV9; D: NA; J: TRBJ2-6; CDR3: CASSVPGQLSGANVLTF; DNA: TGTGCCAGCAGCGTCCCGGGACAACTCTCTGGGGCCAACGTCCTGACTTTC
size: NA; V: TRBV7-9; D: NA; J: TRBJ2-7; CDR3: CASSLGTDEQYF; DNA: TGTGCCAGCAGCTTAGGGACGGACGAGCAGTACTTC
size: NA; V: TRBV6-5; D: NA; J: TRBJ2-5; CDR3: CASSYSGAFNQETQYF; DNA: TGTGCCAGCAGTTACTCGGGGGCCTTTAACCAAGAGACCCAGTACTTC
size: once; V: TRBV19; D: NA; J: TRBJ1-1; CDR3: CASKGKAQGTEAFF; DNA: TGTGCCAGTAAGGGAAAAGCTCAGGGGACTGAAGCTTTCTTT
size: NA; V: TRBV5-1; D: NA; J: TRBJ2-6; CDR3: CASSPSGSGANVLTF; DNA: TGCGCCAGCAGCCCCTCGGGTAGTGGGGCCAACGTCCTGACTTTC
size: few; V: TRBV7-2; D: NA; J: TRBJ1-2; CDR3: CASSLRTQGHGGGYTF; DNA: TGTGCCAGCAGCTTAAGGACGCAGGGGCACGGTGGTGGCTACACCTTC
size: NA; V: TRBV5-1; D: NA; J: TRBJ2-5; CDR3: CASSLANVLAETQYF; DNA: TGCGCCAGCAGCTTGGCCAATGTCCTCGCCGAGACCCAGTACTTC
size: NA; V: TRBV27; D: NA; J: TRBJ2-5; CDR3: CASAQTSGRETQYF; DNA: TGTGCCAGCGCCCAGACTAGTGGGCGAGAGACCCAGTACTTC
size: NA; V: TRBV7-3; D: NA; J: TRBJ2-3; CDR3: CASSQGQSSTDTQYF; DNA: TGTGCCAGCAGCCAAGGACAGTCTAGCACAGATACGCAGTATTTT
size: NA; V: TRBV28; D: NA; J: TRBJ1-3; CDR3: CASTLSGVSSGNTIYF; DNA: TGTGCCAGCACCTTATCGGGGGTCAGCTCTGGAAACACCATATATTTT
size: NA; V: TRBV5-4; D: TRBD1; J: TRBJ1-4; CDR3: CASSTYRGRIGSFEKLFF; DNA: TGTGCCAGCAGCACCTACAGGGGGCGCATAGGATCTTTTGAAAAACTGTTTTTT
size: NA; V: TRBV5-4; D: NA; J: TRBJ2-3; CDR3: CASNTGTTDTQYF; DNA: TGTGCCAGCAACACGGGAACCACAGATACGCAGTATTTT
size: NA; V: TRBV7-8; D: NA; J: TRBJ1-5; CDR3: CASSLARLGHNQPQHF; DNA: TGTGCCAGCAGCTTAGCCCGTTTAGGGCACAATCAGCCCCAGCATTTT
size: NA; V: TRBV4-3; D: NA; J: TRBJ1-1; CDR3: CASSHGIRQGEDTEAFF; DNA: TGCGCCAGCAGCCACGGAATCCGGCAGGGAGAAGACACTGAAGCTTTCTTT
size: NA; V: TRBV11-2; D: TRBD2; J: TRBJ2-1; CDR3: CASSLGFGGAGNEQFF; DNA: TGTGCCAGCAGCTTAGGGTTCGGGGGGGCCGGCAATGAGCAGTTCTTC
size: once; V: TRBV29-1; D: TRBD1; J: TRBJ2-6; CDR3: CSVQYRGTTGANVLTF; DNA: TGCAGCGTGCAGTACAGGGGCACCACTGGGGCCAACGTCCTGACTTTC
size: NA; V: TRBV5-1; D: NA; J: TRBJ2-5; CDR3: CASSPIDPGGDPETQYF; DNA: TGCGCCAGCAGCCCCATCGATCCCGGGGGCGACCCAGAGACCCAGTACTTC
size: NA; V: TRBV5-8; D: NA; J: TRBJ1-5; CDR3: CASSLQGGGNQPQHF; DNA: TGTGCCAGCAGCTTGCAAGGCGGGGGGAATCAGCCCCAGCATTTT
size: NA; V: TRBV9; D: NA; J: TRBJ2-3; CDR3: CASSSPPSVGWGTDTQYF; DNA: TGTGCCAGCAGCTCCCCCCCTTCCGTAGGGTGGGGCACAGATACGCAGTATTTT
size: NA; V: TRBV5-1; D: NA; J: TRBJ2-1; CDR3: CASSLGGQRRAGEQFF; DNA: TGCGCCAGCAGCTTGGGGGGACAGCGAAGAGCGGGTGAGCAGTTCTTC
size: NA; V: TRBV5-4; D: NA; J: TRBJ2-3; CDR3: CASSFRMGTDTQYF; DNA: TGTGCCAGCAGCTTCCGTATGGGCACAGATACGCAGTATTTT
size: NA; V: TRBV7-9; D: NA; J: TRBJ2-3; CDR3: CASSSTTGTDTQYF; DNA: TGTGCCAGCAGCTCCACAACGGGCACAGATACGCAGTATTTT